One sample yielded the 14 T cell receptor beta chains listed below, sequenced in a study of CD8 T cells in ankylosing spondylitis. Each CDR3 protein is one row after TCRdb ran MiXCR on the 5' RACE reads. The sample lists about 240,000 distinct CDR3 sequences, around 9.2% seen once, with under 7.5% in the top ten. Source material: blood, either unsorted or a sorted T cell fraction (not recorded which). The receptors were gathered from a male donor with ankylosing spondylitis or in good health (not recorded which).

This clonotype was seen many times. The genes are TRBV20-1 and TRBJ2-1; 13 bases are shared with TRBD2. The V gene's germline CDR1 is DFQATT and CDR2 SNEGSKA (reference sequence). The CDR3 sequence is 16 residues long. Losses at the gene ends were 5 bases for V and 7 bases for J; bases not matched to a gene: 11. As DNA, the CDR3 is TGCAGTGCTGGCCTACTAGCGGGGGGGAGTAAGAATGAGCAGTTCTTC. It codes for CSAGLLAGGSKNEQFF.

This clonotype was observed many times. This chain's CDR3 is CSARHLAGMSEQFF. In DNA, the CDR3 is TGCAGTGCTAGACACCTAGCGGGGATGAGTGAGCAGTTCTTC. The rearrangement links TRBV20-1 to TRBJ2-1, with 9 bases matching TRBD2. This CDR3 contains 14 residues. The germline CDR1 and CDR2 sequences are DFQATT and SNEGSKA (reference sequence). V was pared by 2 bases and J by 9 bases, with 8 bases of the junction left unmatched.

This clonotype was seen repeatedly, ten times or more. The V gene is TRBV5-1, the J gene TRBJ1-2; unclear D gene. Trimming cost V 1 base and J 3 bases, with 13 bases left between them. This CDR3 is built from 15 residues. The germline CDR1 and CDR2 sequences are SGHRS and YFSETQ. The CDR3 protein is CASSLYIEGYYGYTF. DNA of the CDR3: TGCGCCAGCAGCTTGTACATCGAGGGTTACTATGGCTACACCTTC.

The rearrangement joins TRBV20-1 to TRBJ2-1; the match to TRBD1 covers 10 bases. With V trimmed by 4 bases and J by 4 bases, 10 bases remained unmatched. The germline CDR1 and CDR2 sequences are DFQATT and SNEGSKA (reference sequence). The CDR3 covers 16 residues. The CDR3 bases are TGCAGTGCTACCCCGGGACAGGGGTCCCTATACAATGAGCAGTTCTTC. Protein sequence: CSATPGQGSLYNEQFF.

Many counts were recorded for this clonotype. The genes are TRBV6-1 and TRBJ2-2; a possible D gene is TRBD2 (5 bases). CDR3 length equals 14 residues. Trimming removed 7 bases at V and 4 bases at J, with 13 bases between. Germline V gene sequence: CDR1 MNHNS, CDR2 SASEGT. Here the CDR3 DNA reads TGTGCCAGCACTCCGGGGAGTGGCACCGGGGAGCTGTTTTTT. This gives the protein CASTPGSGTGELFF.

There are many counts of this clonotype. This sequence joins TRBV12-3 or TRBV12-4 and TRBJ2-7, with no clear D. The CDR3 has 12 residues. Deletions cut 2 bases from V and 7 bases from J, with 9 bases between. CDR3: CASSLTLWEQYF. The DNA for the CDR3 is TGTGCCAGCAGTTTAACCCTCTGGGAGCAGTACTTC.

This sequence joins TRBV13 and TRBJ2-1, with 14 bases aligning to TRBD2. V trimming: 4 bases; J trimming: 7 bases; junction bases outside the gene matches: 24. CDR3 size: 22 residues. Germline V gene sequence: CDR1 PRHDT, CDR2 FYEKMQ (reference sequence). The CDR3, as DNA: TGTGCCAGCAGCTCTATGGGGCCGGGACTAGCGGGAGCCCCTACCCGAAGGAATGAGCAGTTCTTC. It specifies CASSSMGPGLAGAPTRRNEQFF.

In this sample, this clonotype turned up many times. CDR3 in DNA: TGTGCCTGGAGTACCTTGAGAACTGAAGCTTTCTTT. Translated: CAWSTLRTEAFF. The rearrangement links TRBV30 to TRBJ1-1, with unresolved D. CDR3 length: 12 residues. Trimming cost V 2 bases and J 5 bases, with 9 bases left between them. Germline values: CDR1 GTSNPN, CDR2 SVGIG (reference sequence). Drawing the rest from reference TRBV30 and TRBJ1-1, the complete variable domain is SQTIHQWPATLVQPVGSPLSLECTVEGTSNPNLYWYRQAAGRGLQLLFYSVGIGQISSEVPQNLSASRPQDRQFILSSKKLLLSDSGFYLCAWSTLRTEAFFGQGTRLTVV.

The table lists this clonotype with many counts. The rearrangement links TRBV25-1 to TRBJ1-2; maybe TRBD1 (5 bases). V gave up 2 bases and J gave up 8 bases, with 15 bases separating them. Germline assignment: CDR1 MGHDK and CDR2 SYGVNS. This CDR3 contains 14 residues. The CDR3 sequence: CASSEEWRGDGYTF. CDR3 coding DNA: TGTGCCAGCAGTGAAGAGTGGCGGGGCGACGGCTACACCTTC.

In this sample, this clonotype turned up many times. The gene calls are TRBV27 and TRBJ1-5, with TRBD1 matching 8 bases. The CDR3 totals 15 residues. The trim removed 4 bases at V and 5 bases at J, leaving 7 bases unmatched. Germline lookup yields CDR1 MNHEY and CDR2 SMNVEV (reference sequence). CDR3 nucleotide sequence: TGTGCCAGCAGTTCGCCGGACAGGGTAGATCAGCCCCAGCATTTT. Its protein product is CASSSPDRVDQPQHF.

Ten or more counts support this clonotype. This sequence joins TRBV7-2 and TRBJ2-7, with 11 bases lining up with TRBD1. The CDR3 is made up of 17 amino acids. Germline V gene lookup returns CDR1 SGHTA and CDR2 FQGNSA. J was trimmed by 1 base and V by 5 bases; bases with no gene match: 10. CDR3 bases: TGTGCCAGCAGCGCCTGGGACAGGGGGTTTTCGTCCTACGAGCAGTACTTC. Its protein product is CASSAWDRGFSSYEQYF.

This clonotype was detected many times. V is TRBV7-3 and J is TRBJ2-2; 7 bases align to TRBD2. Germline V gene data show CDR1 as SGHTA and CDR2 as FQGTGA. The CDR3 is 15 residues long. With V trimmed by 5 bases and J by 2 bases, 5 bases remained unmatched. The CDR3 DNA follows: TGTGCCAGCAGCCTCAAGACTAGCAACACCGGGGAGCTGTTTTTT. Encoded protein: CASSLKTSNTGELFF.

This chain's CDR3 is CASSPRTTYEQYF. The CDR3 nucleotides read TGTGCCAGCAGCCCACGGACGACCTACGAGCAGTACTTC. This chain links TRBV7-2 with TRBJ2-7, with D unclear. This CDR3 is built from 13 residues. Germline-derived CDR1 and CDR2 are SGHTA and FQGNSA. V lost 5 bases and J lost 2, with 10 bases in between.

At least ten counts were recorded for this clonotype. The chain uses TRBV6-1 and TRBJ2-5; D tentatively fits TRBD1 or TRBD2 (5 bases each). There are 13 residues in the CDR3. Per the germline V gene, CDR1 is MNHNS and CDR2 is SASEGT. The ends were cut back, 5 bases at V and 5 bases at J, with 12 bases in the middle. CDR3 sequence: CASSPGALETQYF. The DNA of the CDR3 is TGTGCCAGCAGTCCCGGGGCGTTGGAGACCCAGTACTTC.